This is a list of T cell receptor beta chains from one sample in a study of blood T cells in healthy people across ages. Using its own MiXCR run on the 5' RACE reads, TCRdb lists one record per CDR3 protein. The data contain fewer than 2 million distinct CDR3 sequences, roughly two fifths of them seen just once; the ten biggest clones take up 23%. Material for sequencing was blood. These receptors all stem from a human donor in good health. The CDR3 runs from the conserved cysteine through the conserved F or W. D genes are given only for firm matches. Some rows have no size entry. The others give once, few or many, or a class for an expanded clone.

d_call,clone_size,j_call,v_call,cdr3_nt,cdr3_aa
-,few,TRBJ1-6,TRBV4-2,TGTGCCAGCAGCCATGTGTGGCAGGGTGATTCACCCCTCCACTTT,CASSHVWQGDSPLHF
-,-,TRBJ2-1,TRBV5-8,TGTGCCAGCATCTTAGACTCGCACGATGAGCAGTTCTTC,CASILDSHDEQFF
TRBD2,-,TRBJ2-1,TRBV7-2,TGTGCCAGCAGCCTTAGCGGGGGGAATCGGGACGAGCAGTTCTTC,CASSLSGGNRDEQFF
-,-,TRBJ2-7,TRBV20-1,TGCAGTGCCCCGGGGGTCCCGGGGGAGCAGTACTTC,CSAPGVPGEQYF
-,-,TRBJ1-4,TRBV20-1,TGCAGTGCTACGACGGGGTTGGGGGAAAAACTGTTTTTT,CSATTGLGEKLFF
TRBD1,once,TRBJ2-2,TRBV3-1,TGTGCCAGCAGCCATACAGGGGGCAGCGGGGAGCTGTTTTTT,CASSHTGGSGELFF
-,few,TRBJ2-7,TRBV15,TGTGCCACCAGCAGAGCTGGACAAATCTACGAGCAGTACTTC,CATSRAGQIYEQYF
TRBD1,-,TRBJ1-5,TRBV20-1,TGCAGTGCCCTGGACAGGAGAAGCAATCAGCCCCAGCATTTT,CSALDRRSNQPQHF
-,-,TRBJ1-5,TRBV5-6,TGTGCCAGCAGCTTGTATCAACTTCCCCGTCAGCCCCAGCATTTT,CASSLYQLPRQPQHF
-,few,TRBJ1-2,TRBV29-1,TGCAGCGTTGAAGATAAGGAAATTGGCTACACCTTC,CSVEDKEIGYTF
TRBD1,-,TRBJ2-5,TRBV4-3,TGCGCCAGCAGCCAAGATGGACAGGGCGAAGAGACCCAGTACTTC,CASSQDGQGEETQYF
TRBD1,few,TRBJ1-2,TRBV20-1,TGCAGTGCGAATCAGGGGGGTAACTATGGCTACACCTTC,CSANQGGNYGYTF
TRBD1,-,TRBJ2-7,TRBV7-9,TGTGCCAGCAGCCCAAGGACAGGGCACCAACCCTACGAGCAGTACTTC,CASSPRTGHQPYEQYF
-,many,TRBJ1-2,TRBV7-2,TGTGCCAGCAGCCTCGGCAGGGGAGATTATGGCTACACCTTC,CASSLGRGDYGYTF
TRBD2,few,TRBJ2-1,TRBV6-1,TGTGCCAGTACTAGCGGGGCTTACAATGAGCAGTTCTTC,CASTSGAYNEQFF
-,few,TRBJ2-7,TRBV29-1,TGCAGCGTTGTCGAGGAATCTAAGTTCTCCTACGAGCAGTACTTC,CSVVEESKFSYEQYF
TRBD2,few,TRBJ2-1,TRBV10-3,TGTGCCATCAGTGGTCCCGGGGGGCTAGCGGGGGACAATGAGCAGTTCTTC,CAISGPGGLAGDNEQFF
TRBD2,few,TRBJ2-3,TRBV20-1,TGCAGTGCCACGCTAGCGGGCTACCAACCGTTTTCGACAGATACGCAGTATTTT,CSATLAGYQPFSTDTQYF
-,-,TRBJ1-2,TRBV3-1,TGTGCCAGCAGCCAAGTGAACAGCATCAACTATGGCTACACCTTC,CASSQVNSINYGYTF
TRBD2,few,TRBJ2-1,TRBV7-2,TGTGCCAGCAGCCAGATTCGAGTGCTAGCGGGGGCCCGCTCCTACAATGAGCAGTTCTTC,CASSQIRVLAGARSYNEQFF
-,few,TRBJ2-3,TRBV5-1,TGCGCCAGCAGCCCCCGGCGGGGAACAGATACGCAGTATTTT,CASSPRRGTDTQYF
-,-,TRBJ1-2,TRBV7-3,TGTGCCAGCAGCCCCTCGGCCCGTGGCTATGGCTACACCTTC,CASSPSARGYGYTF
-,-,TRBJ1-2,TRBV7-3,TGTGCCAGCAGCTTAACGGGCAGGGGTTCGGGTGGCTACACCTTC,CASSLTGRGSGGYTF
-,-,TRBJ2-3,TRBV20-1,TGCAGTGCTCCACCCGAGCTAGCTACAGATACGCAGTATTTT,CSAPPELATDTQYF
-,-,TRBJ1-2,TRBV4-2,TGTGCCAGCAGCCAGGAAACAGGAAGAACTAACTATGGCTACACCTTC,CASSQETGRTNYGYTF